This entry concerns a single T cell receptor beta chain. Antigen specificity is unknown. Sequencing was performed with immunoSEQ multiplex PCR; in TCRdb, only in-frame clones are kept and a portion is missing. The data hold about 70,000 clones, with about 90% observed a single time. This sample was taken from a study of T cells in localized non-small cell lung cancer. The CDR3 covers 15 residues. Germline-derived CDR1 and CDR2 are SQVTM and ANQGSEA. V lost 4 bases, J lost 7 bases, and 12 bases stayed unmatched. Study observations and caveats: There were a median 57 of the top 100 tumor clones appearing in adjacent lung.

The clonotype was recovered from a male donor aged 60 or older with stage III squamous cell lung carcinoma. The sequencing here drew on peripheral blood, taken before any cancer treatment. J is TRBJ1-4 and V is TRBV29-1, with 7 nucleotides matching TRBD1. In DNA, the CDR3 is TGCAGCGTTGGCCCCATTAAGGGGGCGGTTGAAAAACTGTTTTTT. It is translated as CSVGPIKGAVEKLFF. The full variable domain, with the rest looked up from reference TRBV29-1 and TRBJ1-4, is SAVISQKPSRDICQRGTSLTIQCQVDSQVTMMFWYRQQPGQSLTLIATANQGSEATYESGFVIDKFPISRPNLTFSTLTVSNMSPEDSSIYLCSVGPIKGAVEKLFFGSGTQLSVL.